This entry lists 20 T cell receptor beta chains sequenced from one sample in a study of blood T cell repertoires in COVID-19. TCRdb's table, derived via immunoSEQ multiplex PCR, lists solely in-frame clones and lacks some. This table has some 76,000 clones, 75% to 90% appearing once. Sequenced: peripheral blood. These receptors all stem from a human donor in a cohort sampled during active COVID-19.

J is TRBJ2-7 and V is TRBV5-4, with D perhaps matching TRBD1 (6 bases). Trimming took off 0 bases at V and 2 bases at J, with 12 bases between the two ends. The CDR3 runs to 15 residues. Germline V gene sequence: CDR1 SGHNT, CDR2 YYREEE (reference sequence). The CDR3 is CASSLARRGTYEQYF. The CDR3 DNA sequence: TGTGCCAGCAGCTTGGCCCGCAGGGGAACCTACGAGCAGTACTTC.

This clone showed up just once. The chain employs TRBV6-5 and TRBJ2-1; D may be TRBD1 (5 bases). V lost 4 bases to trimming and J lost 0 bases, with 10 bases between them. The CDR3 runs 15 residues. Per the germline V gene, CDR1 is MNHEY and CDR2 is SVGAGI. The CDR3 here is CASSLDSISYNEQFF. The CDR3 bases are TGTGCCAGCAGTTTAGACAGCATCTCCTACAATGAGCAGTTCTTC.

This rearrangement joins TRBV5-1 to TRBJ1-1, with a weak D call TRBD1 (5 bases). CDR1 and CDR2 from the germline V gene are SGHRS and YFSETQ. Trimming removed 2 bases from V and 8 bases from J, with 16 bases in between. CDR3 size: 14 residues. As DNA, the CDR3 is TGCGCCAGCAGCTTCGGTGGGGCGGCCGAGGAAGCTTTCTTT. Protein product: CASSFGGAAEEAFF.

This clone was observed a handful of times. The genes are TRBV9 and TRBJ1-2, with TRBD1 matching over 7 bases. Germline V gene sequence: CDR1 SGDLS, CDR2 YYNGEE. The J segment lost 12 bases and the V segment lost 0 bases, leaving 11 bases of the junction unmatched. The CDR3 totals 14 residues. CDR3 nucleotide sequence: TGTGCCAGCAGCGTAGTACCGACTACAGGGGACCACACCTTC. This sequence encodes CASSVVPTTGDHTF.

CDR3 in DNA: TGTGCCAGCAGACCGGGACAGGGCGGCACCGGGGAGCTGTTTTTT. Its translation is CASRPGQGGTGELFF. The V and J genes are TRBV6-5 and TRBJ2-2; 9 bases align to TRBD1. Germline-derived CDR1 and CDR2 are MNHEY and SVGAGI. After removal of 6 bases from V and 4 bases from J, the junction contained 6 bases not matched to a gene. The CDR3 spans 15 residues.

The V gene is TRBV7-9, the J gene TRBJ1-5, with D possibly matching TRBD1 (6 bases). Per germline, CDR1 SEHNR and CDR2 FQNEAQ (reference sequence). The CDR3 extends over 13 amino acids. The V and J ends lost 5 bases and 3 bases respectively, with 8 bases between them. The CDR3 region has the DNA TGTGCCAGCAGCGGGACATCCAATCAGCCCCAGCATTTT. It yields the protein CASSGTSNQPQHF. Variable domain in full (rest from reference TRBV7-9 and TRBJ1-5): DTGVSQNPRHKITKRGQNVTFRCDPISEHNRLYWYRQTLGQGPEFLTYFQNEAQLEKSRLLSDRFSAERPKGSFSTLEIQRTEQGDSAMYLCASSGTSNQPQHFGDGTRLSIL.

This chain connects TRBV11-3 to TRBJ2-1; 10 nucleotides align to TRBD2. CDR1 and CDR2 (germline): SGHNT, YENEEA. There are 17 residues in the CDR3. Trimming removed 5 bases from V and 6 bases from J; junction bases left unmatched: 13. For the CDR3, the DNA is TGTGCCAGCAGCCCCAGTTCGTCCCAGCGGGGGGGCAATGAGCAGTTCTTC. Protein sequence: CASSPSSSQRGGNEQFF.

CDR3 loop: CSVQASGSEQYF. The CDR3 DNA sequence: TGCAGCGTTCAGGCTAGCGGGAGCGAGCAGTACTTC. This chain uses TRBV29-1 with TRBJ2-7, with TRBD2 identical over 10 bases. The CDR3 covers 12 residues. Germline CDR1 and CDR2: SQVTM and ANQGSEA. V gave up 5 bases and J gave up 6 bases; unmatched junction bases: 4.

The J gene is TRBJ1-1, the V gene TRBV6-1, with unresolved D. Germline CDR1 reads MNHNS; CDR2 reads SASEGT. CDR3 length: 14 residues. The V gene lost 2 bases and the J gene lost 8 bases, with 15 bases spanning the gap. The CDR3 region is CASSELGRGREAFF. CDR3 coding DNA: TGTGCCAGCAGTGAACTGGGCCGGGGAAGAGAAGCTTTCTTT.

V gene TRBV2 combines with J gene TRBJ1-1; no clear D gene. Germline CDR1 and CDR2: SNHLY and FYNNEI. Trimming cost V 7 bases and J 4 bases, with 7 bases left between them. This CDR3 has 11 residues. Here the CDR3 DNA reads TGTGCCAGCAAGAGGGTCACTGAAGCTTTCTTT. This codes for CASKRVTEAFF. Using reference TRBV2 and TRBJ1-1 for the parts outside the CDR3, the full variable domain is EPEVTQTPSHQVTQMGQEVILRCVPISNHLYFYWYRQILGQKVEFLVSFYNNEISEKSEIFDDQFSVERPDGSNFTLKIRSTKLEDSAMYFCASKRVTEAFFGQGTRLTVV.

CDR3 coding DNA: TGTGCCAGCAGCCAAACAGGGGGCAGGGGAAATCAGCCCCAGCATTTT. It specifies CASSQTGGRGNQPQHF. The genes are TRBV3-1 (or the pseudogene TRBV3-2) and TRBJ1-5, with 9 nucleotides matching TRBD1. Per germline, CDR1 LGHDT and CDR2 YNNKEL (reference sequence). The CDR3 loop spans 16 amino acids. With 2 bases clipped from V and 4 bases from J, the junction kept 6 bases outside the gene matches.

J is TRBJ2-7 and V is TRBV18; TRBD1 might be the D (6 bases). CDR3 length equals 14 residues. The ends were cut back, 3 bases at V and 0 bases at J, with 9 bases in the middle. Per the germline V gene, CDR1 is KGHSH and CDR2 is LQKENI. Here the CDR3 DNA reads TGTGCCAGCTCACCCGACAGGAACTCCTACGAGCAGTACTTC. Protein product: CASSPDRNSYEQYF.

This clone was counted a single time. The chain links TRBV5-6 to TRBJ1-1; a weak D match, TRBD1 (6 bases). Germline CDR1 SGHDT, CDR2 YYEEEE. Trimming stripped 0 bases from V and 5 bases from J, with 8 bases between. The CDR3 consists of 13 residues. The CDR3 nucleotides are TGTGCCAGCAGCTTGGACAGGGCGACTGAAGCTTTCTTT. This encodes CASSLDRATEAFF.

This clone was picked up a small number of times. The rearrangement joins TRBV25-1 to TRBJ2-7; 7 nucleotides agree with TRBD2. Germline CDR1 reads MGHDK; CDR2 reads SYGVNS. The CDR3 length is 16 residues. After removal of 4 bases from V and 2 bases from J, the junction contained 11 bases not matched to a gene. The CDR3 bases are TGTGCCAGCAGTGTTCCTCGGGGGGAATCAGCCTACGAGCAGTACTTC. Encoded protein: CASSVPRGESAYEQYF.

This chain connects TRBV11-1 to TRBJ2-3; a weak D match, TRBD2 (6 bases). The CDR3 has 16 residues. Trimming stripped 1 base from V and 2 bases from J, with 13 bases between. CDR1 and CDR2 (germline): SGHAT, FQDESV (reference sequence). The CDR3 region has the DNA TGTGCCAGCAGCTTAGGGGCGGGGATGAACACAGATACGCAGTATTTT. Residues: CASSLGAGMNTDTQYF.

The rearrangement uses TRBV28 and TRBJ1-1, with D possibly matching TRBD1 (5 bases). The CDR3 runs 15 residues. Germline CDR1 is MDHEN and CDR2 is SYDVKM. Trimming removed 4 bases from V and 1 base from J, with 13 bases in between. The CDR3 DNA reads as TGTGCCAGCAGTTCCGCCGGGGGTGAGAACACTGAAGCTTTCTTT. Amino acids: CASSSAGGENTEAFF.

This clone has ten or more counts. The V gene is TRBV29-1, the J gene TRBJ1-2; maybe TRBD1 (5 bases). V lost 4 bases, J lost 4 bases, and 16 bases lay in between. Germline-derived CDR1 and CDR2 are SQVTM and ANQGSEA. The CDR3 is 14 residues long. For the CDR3, the DNA is TGCAGCGTTGGGGCCCCGACAGTTCCCTATGGCTACACCTTC. It encodes CSVGAPTVPYGYTF. Using reference TRBV29-1 and TRBJ1-2 for the parts outside the CDR3, the full variable domain is SAVISQKPSRDICQRGTSLTIQCQVDSQVTMMFWYRQQPGQSLTLIATANQGSEATYESGFVIDKFPISRPNLTFSTLTVSNMSPEDSSIYLCSVGAPTVPYGYTFGSGTRLTVV.

The rearrangement joins TRBV19 to TRBJ2-5; the match to TRBD1 covers 8 bases. The CDR3 covers 15 residues. CDR1 is LNHDA, CDR2 SQIVND, per germline (reference sequence). The V gene end was trimmed by 0 bases and the J gene end by 4 bases; junction bases not matched to a gene: 4. The DNA of the CDR3 is TGTGCCAGTAGTATAGAGAGGACAGGGATAGAGACCCAGTACTTC. This codes for CASSIERTGIETQYF.

The V call is TRBV5-4, the J call TRBJ2-5, with 12 bases lining up with TRBD2. This CDR3 is 19 amino acids long. The germline gives CDR1 SGHNT, CDR2 YYREEE (reference sequence). Trimming at V came to 0 bases and at J to 4 bases, leaving 13 bases not matched to a gene. This chain's CDR3 is CASSLGLASGGAGGETQYF. CDR3 nucleotides: TGTGCCAGCAGCTTGGGTCTTGCTAGCGGGGGGGCCGGGGGAGAGACCCAGTACTTC.

This chain links TRBV7-2 with TRBJ2-3; D remains ambiguous. CDR1 and CDR2 (germline): SGHTA, FQGNSA. Deletions cut 7 bases from V and 0 bases from J, with 14 bases between. The CDR3 has 15 amino acids. CDR3 DNA: TGTGCCAGCACCCCTTCCCCGACAAGCACAGATACGCAGTATTTT. This translates into CASTPSPTSTDTQYF.